Sequencing of this TCR beta chain was carried out in a study of shared clonotypes between healthy human individuals. Whole-study findings and limits: Clonotype sharing among donors, it was expected, would be affected by sequencing depth.

Genomic DNA, for the unsorted samples, came from about 90 million PBMCs. A word on this clone: The antigen is undetermined.

Deep was the level at which the assay was run. The repertoire was sequenced with immunoSEQ multiplex PCR; TCRdb's copy has only in-frame clones and lacks some. Among about 490,000 clones listed, around 78% were seen once. After removal of 3 bases from V and 2 bases from J, the junction contained 3 bases not matched to a gene. This CDR3 has 14 amino acids. Germline V CDR1 and CDR2: SGHDT, YYEEEE. The TCR originated in a woman between 35 and 50 years old in good health. Some clones in this sample may be carry-over from other donors' samples. The chain carries TRBV5-6 and TRBJ2-5; 8 bases are shared with TRBD2. The sequenced sample consisted of PBMCs. The CDR3 bases are TGTGCCAGCAGCTCAAGCGGGGGACAAGAGACCCAGTACTTC. The encoded protein is CASSSSGGQETQYF. The full variable domain, completed using reference TRBV5-6 and TRBJ2-5, is DAGVTQSPTHLIKTRGQQVTLRCSPKSGHDTVSWYQQALGQGPQFIFQYYEEEERQRGNFPDRFSGHQFPNYSSELNVNALLLGDSALYLCASSSSGGQETQYFGPGTRLLVL.